This TCR beta chain was profiled in a study of blood T cell repertoires in COVID-19. Background on the study: The United States, Italy and Spain were the sources of the acute and convalescent COVID-19 samples. The analysed material was cDNA or gDNA that came from T cells, B-cell-depleted T cells, or PBMCs.

Original analysis: Reference gene primer amplification gave nucleated cell count estimates. Sequencing used immunoSEQ multiplex PCR; TCRdb keeps in-frame clones, though not all of them. V and J calls plus clone size are reproduced from that table; the DNA served to infer D and trimming. Of about 110,000 clones in the sample, 84% were seen once. The CDR3 sequence is 16 residues long. Germline trimming cut 0 bases from V and 2 bases from J; bases unmatched to any gene: 7. The germline gives CDR1 KGHSH, CDR2 LQKENI. This TCR derives from an elderly woman with active or convalescent COVID-19. The sequenced material came from peripheral blood. The chain couples TRBV18 to TRBJ2-7; 7 bases line up with TRBD2. CDR3 residues: CASSPPRGEGTYEQYF. The CDR3, as DNA: TGTGCCAGCTCACCACCGCGAGGGGAGGGGACCTACGAGCAGTACTTC.